The present T cell receptor (beta chain) was sequenced within a study of T-cell reconstitution after alpha-beta-depleted transplantation in children. Study results and limitations: Newly produced T cells mostly accounted for T-cell counts and diversity one year post-transplant. Surviving recipient cells, namely T cells and thymic progenitors, were the source of high day-60 TCRbeta diversity in some patients. Several hundred expanded graft clones reportedly gave rise to the alpha-beta T cells present about two months after transplant.

This clonotype has at least ten counts. As yet, its antigen is unknown. The CDR3 length is 13 residues. The germline gives CDR1 LGHNA, CDR2 YNFKEQ. Trimming took 4 bases from V and 8 from J, leaving 13 bases between them. The TCRbeta library was prepared with unique molecular identifiers. TCRdb fed the PCR reads into MiXCR, producing one record per CDR3 protein. This repertoire shows around 5,900 distinct CDR3 sequences, less than 20% found once; its top ten account for under 85%. The specimen was PBMCs, mostly from graft donor cells, collected 180 days after TCRalphabeta/CD19-depleted stem cell transplant. The TCR originated in a patient between 2 and 9 years old who had a stem cell transplant for inherited bone marrow failure, so the T cells may come from the graft donor. The chain employs TRBV4-2 and TRBJ2-3, with D possibly called TRBD1 or TRBD2 (5 bases each). The CDR3 region has the DNA TGTGCCAGCAGCCGAACGGGGACGGGTACGCAGTATTTT. Its translation is CASSRTGTGTQYF.